The 9 T cell receptor beta chains in this list originate from one sample, sequenced in a study of OX40 agonist ivuxolimab in advanced cancers. Produced via immunoSEQ multiplex PCR; TCRdb's table is partial and in-frame only. Of around 77,000 clones in the sample, around nine tenths were seen once. The material was CD4+ or CD8+ T cells sorted from blood, obtained in a trial of the OX40 agonist ivuxolimab. The receptors were sampled from an adult with an advanced solid tumor such as melanoma, head and neck, liver or kidney cancer.

V gene TRBV7-3 combines with J gene TRBJ2-1; the D gene is possibly TRBD2 (5 bases). Germline-derived CDR1 and CDR2 are SGHTA and FQGTGA. V gave up 1 base and J gave up 0 bases, with 13 bases separating them. This CDR3 is 17 amino acids long. The CDR3, as DNA: TGTGCCAGCAGCTTAATAGGCGGGCCCAGCTCCTACAATGAGCAGTTCTTC. The encoded protein is CASSLIGGPSSYNEQFF.

The chain couples TRBV7-2 to TRBJ2-7; 7 bases agree with TRBD1. This CDR3 contains 15 residues. With 1 base clipped from V and 6 bases from J, the junction kept 9 bases outside the gene matches. CDR1 is SGHTA and CDR2 is FQGNSA in the germline V gene. The CDR3 reads CASSLEGTVTSEQYF. In DNA form, the CDR3 reads TGTGCCAGCAGCTTAGAAGGGACAGTGACCAGCGAGCAGTACTTC.

The chain joins TRBV9 to TRBJ1-6; the D is unclear. The ends were cut back, 0 bases at V and 10 bases at J, with 5 bases in the middle. CDR1 SGDLS and CDR2 YYNGEE come from the germline V gene. CDR3 size: 12 residues. The CDR3 DNA reads as TGTGCCAGCAGCGTAGGGGTCTCACCCCTCCACTTT. This encodes CASSVGVSPLHF. Filled out from reference TRBV9 and TRBJ1-6, the complete variable domain reads DSGVTQTPKHLITATGQRVTLRCSPRSGDLSVYWYQQSLDQGLQFLIQYYNGEERAKGNILERFSAQQFPDLHSELNLSSLELGDSALYFCASSVGVSPLHFGNGTRLTVT.

The CDR3 coding sequence is TGCAGCGTTGGTGGACCCCTCCAGGATGACTGGATTGGCGACTATGGCTACACCTTC. Translating it yields CSVGGPLQDDWIGDYGYTF. The V and J genes are TRBV29-1 and TRBJ1-2, with unresolved D. CDR3 size: 19 residues. Looked up from germline, CDR1 is SQVTM and CDR2 is ANQGSEA. V lost 4 bases, J lost 3 bases, and 30 bases lay in between.

The V gene is TRBV6-5, the J gene TRBJ1-1; the match to TRBD1 covers 10 bases. V was clipped by 6 bases and J by 11 bases; unmatched bases: 6. There are 12 residues in the CDR3. Germline V lookup: CDR1 MNHEY, CDR2 SVGAGI. The CDR3 DNA reads as TGTGCCAGCAGGGAGACAGGGGGCCACGCTTTCTTT. Translated: CASRETGGHAFF.

The sample holds one count of this clone. V gene TRBV16 combines with J gene TRBJ1-1; no clear D gene. The V gene's germline CDR1 is KGHSY and CDR2 FQNENV. The CDR3 runs 13 residues. The V end lost 4 bases, the J end lost 0 bases, and 6 bases lay between the germline ends. The DNA of the CDR3 is TGTGCCAGCAGCCTAAGCATGAACACTGAAGCTTTCTTT. Translating it yields CASSLSMNTEAFF.

About this clone itself: At one end the junction does not follow the germline gene, possibly because of a read error. The rearrangement joins TRBV7-9 to TRBJ2-7; 13 positions match TRBD2. Germline V gene lookup returns CDR1 SEHNR and CDR2 FQNEAQ (reference sequence). This CDR3 comprises 15 residues. Written as DNA, the CDR3 is TGCGCCAGCAGCCAGTGGGGGACTAGCGGGAACGAGCAGTACTTC. Protein product: CASSQWGTSGNEQYF. Based on the CDR3 plus reference TRBV7-9 and TRBJ2-7, the full variable domain is DTGVSQNPRHKITKRGQNVTFRCDPISEHNRLYWYRQTLGQGPEFLTYFQNEAQLEKSRLLSDRFSAERPKGSFSTLEIQRTEQGDSAMYLCASSQWGTSGNEQYFGPGTRLTVT.

J is TRBJ2-1 and V is TRBV5-6; no definite D call. Germline CDR1 is SGHDT and CDR2 is YYEEEE. Trimming pared 3 bases from V and 6 bases from J, leaving 19 bases between. The length of the CDR3 is 16 residues. The CDR3 protein is CASSSSLDPDFNEQFF. In DNA, the CDR3 is TGTGCCAGCAGCTCCTCCCTAGATCCCGATTTCAATGAGCAGTTCTTC. Filled out from reference TRBV5-6 and TRBJ2-1, the complete variable domain reads DAGVTQSPTHLIKTRGQQVTLRCSPKSGHDTVSWYQQALGQGPQFIFQYYEEEERQRGNFPDRFSGHQFPNYSSELNVNALLLGDSALYLCASSSSLDPDFNEQFFGPGTRLTVL.

The V call is TRBV10-3, the J call TRBJ2-5; D is possibly TRBD1 (5 bases). Germline CDR1 ENHRY, CDR2 SYGVKD. This CDR3 is built from 14 residues. Trimming took off 3 bases at V and 2 bases at J, with 10 bases between the two ends. DNA for the CDR3: TGTGCCATCAGTGAATCAGGGCCGCAAGAGACCCAGTACTTC. Protein product: CAISESGPQETQYF.